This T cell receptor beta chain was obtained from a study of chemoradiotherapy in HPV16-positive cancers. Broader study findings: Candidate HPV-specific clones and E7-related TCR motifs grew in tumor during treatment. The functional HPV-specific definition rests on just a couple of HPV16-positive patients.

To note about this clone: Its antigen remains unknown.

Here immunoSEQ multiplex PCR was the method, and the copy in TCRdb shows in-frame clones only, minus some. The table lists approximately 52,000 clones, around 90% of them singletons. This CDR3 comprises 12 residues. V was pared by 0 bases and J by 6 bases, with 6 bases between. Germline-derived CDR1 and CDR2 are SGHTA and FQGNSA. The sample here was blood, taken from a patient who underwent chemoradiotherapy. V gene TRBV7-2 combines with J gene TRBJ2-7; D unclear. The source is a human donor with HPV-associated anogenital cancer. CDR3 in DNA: TGTGCCAGCAGCTTAGCGACCCTCGAGCAGTACTTC. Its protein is CASSLATLEQYF.